The 4 T cell receptor beta chains given below trace back to one sample, sequenced in a study of T cell changes during pregnancy in multiple sclerosis. Profiling relied on immunoSEQ multiplex PCR, and the TCRdb table lists in-frame clones only, not all of them. The sample has about 46,000 clones, about nine tenths seen once. The sequences come from CD8+ T cells from peripheral blood mononuclear cells, collected after pregnancy. These receptor sequences come from a female donor with multiple sclerosis, enrolled in a pregnancy study.

The CDR3 reads CAWRLTGVDNSPLHF. CDR3 sequence (DNA): TGTGCCTGGAGATTAACGGGAGTCGATAATTCACCCCTCCACTTT. V and J are TRBV30 and TRBJ1-6; D not resolved. The CDR3 consists of 15 residues. Trimming left V 3 bases short and J 5 bases short, with 14 bases between. Looked up from germline, CDR1 is GTSNPN and CDR2 is SVGIG (reference sequence).

This clone was seen only once. The V gene is TRBV9, the J gene TRBJ2-3, with TRBD1 as a possible D gene (6 bases). CDR3 length equals 14 residues. The V gene lost 2 bases and the J gene lost 6 bases, with 13 bases spanning the gap. CDR1 is SGDLS, CDR2 YYNGEE, per germline. The CDR3 DNA is TGTGCCAGCAGCGTTTTTACAGGGATGGATACGCAGTATTTT. It codes for CASSVFTGMDTQYF.

V gene TRBV7-8 combines with J gene TRBJ2-7; 9 positions match TRBD1. Germline loops: CDR1 SGHVS, CDR2 FQNEAQ. The V and J ends lost 5 bases and 0 bases, in that order; junction bases with no gene match: 5. The CDR3 is made up of 15 amino acids. CDR3 DNA sequence: TGTGCCAGCAGCCTCCGGGACAGGGACTCCTACGAGCAGTACTTC. It yields the protein CASSLRDRDSYEQYF.

The V gene is TRBV11-2, the J gene TRBJ1-3, with D unclear. Germline V lookup: CDR1 SGHAT, CDR2 FQNNGV. The CDR3 spans 15 residues. The ends were cut back, 1 base at V and 0 bases at J, with 7 bases in the middle. CDR3 region: CASSLVRSSGNTIYF. The CDR3 region has the DNA TGTGCCAGCAGCTTAGTACGTAGCTCTGGAAACACCATATATTTT.